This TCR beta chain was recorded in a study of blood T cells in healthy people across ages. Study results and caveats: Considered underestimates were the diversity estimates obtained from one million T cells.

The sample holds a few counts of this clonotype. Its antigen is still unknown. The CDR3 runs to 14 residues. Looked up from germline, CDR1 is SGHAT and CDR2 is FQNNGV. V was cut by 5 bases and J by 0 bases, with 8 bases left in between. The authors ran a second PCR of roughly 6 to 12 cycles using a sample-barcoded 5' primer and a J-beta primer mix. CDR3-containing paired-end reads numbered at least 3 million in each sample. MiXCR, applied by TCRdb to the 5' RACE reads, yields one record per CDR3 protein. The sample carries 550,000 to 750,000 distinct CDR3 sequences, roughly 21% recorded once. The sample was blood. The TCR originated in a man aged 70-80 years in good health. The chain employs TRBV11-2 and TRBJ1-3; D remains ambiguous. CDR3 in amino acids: CASSPASSGNTIYF. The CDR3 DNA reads TGTGCCAGCAGCCCCGCCAGCTCTGGAAACACCATATATTTT.